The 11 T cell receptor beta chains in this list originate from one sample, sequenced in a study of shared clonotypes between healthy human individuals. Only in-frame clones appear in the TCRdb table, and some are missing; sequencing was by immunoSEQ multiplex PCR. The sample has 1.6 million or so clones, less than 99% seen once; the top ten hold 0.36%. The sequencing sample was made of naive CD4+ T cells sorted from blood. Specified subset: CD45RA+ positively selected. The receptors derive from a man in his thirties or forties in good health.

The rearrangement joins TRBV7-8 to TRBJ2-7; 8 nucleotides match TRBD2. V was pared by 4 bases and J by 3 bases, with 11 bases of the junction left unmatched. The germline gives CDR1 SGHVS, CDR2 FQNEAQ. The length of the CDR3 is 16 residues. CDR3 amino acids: CASSSAPDGRGYEQYF. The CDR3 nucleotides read TGTGCCAGCAGCTCGGCCCCAGACGGGAGGGGCTACGAGCAGTACTTC. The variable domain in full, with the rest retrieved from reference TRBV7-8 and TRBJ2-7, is GAGVSQSPRYKVAKRGQDVALRCDPISGHVSLFWYQQALGQGPEFLTYFQNEAQLDKSGLPSDRFFAERPEGSVSTLKIQRTQQEDSAVYLCASSSAPDGRGYEQYFGPGTRLTVT.

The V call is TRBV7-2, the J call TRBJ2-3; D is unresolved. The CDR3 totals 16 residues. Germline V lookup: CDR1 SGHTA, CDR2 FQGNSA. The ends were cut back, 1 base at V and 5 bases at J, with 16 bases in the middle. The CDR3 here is CASSLGFGFSKDTQYF. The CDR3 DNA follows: TGTGCCAGCAGCTTAGGCTTTGGGTTTTCAAAAGATACGCAGTATTTT.

CDR3 coding DNA: TGTGCCAGCAGCTCGGACTCGGCTTATGGTGAGCAGTTCTTC. It encodes CASSSDSAYGEQFF. The V call is TRBV5-6, the J call TRBJ2-1, with D possibly TRBD2 on 5 matching bases. V was clipped by 3 bases and J by 9 bases, with 16 bases between them. Germline values: CDR1 SGHDT, CDR2 YYEEEE. The CDR3 sequence is 14 residues long.

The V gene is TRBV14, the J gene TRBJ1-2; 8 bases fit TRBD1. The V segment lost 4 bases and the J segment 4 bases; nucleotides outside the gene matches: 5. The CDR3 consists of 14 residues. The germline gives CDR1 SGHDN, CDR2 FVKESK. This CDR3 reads CASSRTGGFYGYTF. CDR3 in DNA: TGTGCCAGCAGCCGAACAGGGGGATTCTATGGCTACACCTTC.

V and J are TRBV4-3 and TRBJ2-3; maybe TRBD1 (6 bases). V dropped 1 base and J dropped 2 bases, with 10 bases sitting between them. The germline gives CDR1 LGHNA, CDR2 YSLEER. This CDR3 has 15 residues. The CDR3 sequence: CASSQGGQFTDTQYF. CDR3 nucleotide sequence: TGCGCCAGCAGCCAAGGAGGACAGTTCACAGATACGCAGTATTTT.

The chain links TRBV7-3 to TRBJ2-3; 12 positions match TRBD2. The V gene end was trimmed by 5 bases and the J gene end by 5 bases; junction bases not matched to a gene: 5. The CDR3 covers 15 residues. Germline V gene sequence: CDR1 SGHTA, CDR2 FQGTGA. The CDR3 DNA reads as TGTGCCAGCAGCGTGACTAGCGGGAGTGTAGATACGCAGTATTTT. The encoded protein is CASSVTSGSVDTQYF.

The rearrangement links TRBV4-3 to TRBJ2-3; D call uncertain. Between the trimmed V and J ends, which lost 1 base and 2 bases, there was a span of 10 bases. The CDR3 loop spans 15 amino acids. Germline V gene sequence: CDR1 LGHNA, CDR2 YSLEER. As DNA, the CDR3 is TGCGCCAGCAGCCAAGGCGGCAGTTACACAGATACGCAGTATTTT. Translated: CASSQGGSYTDTQYF.

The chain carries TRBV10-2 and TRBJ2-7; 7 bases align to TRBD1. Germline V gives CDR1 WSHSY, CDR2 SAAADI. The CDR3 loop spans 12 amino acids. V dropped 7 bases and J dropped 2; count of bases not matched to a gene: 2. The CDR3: CASIGTAYEQYF. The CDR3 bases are TGCGCCAGCATTGGGACAGCCTACGAGCAGTACTTC.

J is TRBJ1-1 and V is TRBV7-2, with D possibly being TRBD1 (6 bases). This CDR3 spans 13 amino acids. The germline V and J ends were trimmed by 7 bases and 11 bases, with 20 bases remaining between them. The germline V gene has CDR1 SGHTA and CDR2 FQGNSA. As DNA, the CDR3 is TGTGCCAGCACCCTACGAAGGGGGGCAGAGGCTTTCTTT. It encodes CASTLRRGAEAFF.

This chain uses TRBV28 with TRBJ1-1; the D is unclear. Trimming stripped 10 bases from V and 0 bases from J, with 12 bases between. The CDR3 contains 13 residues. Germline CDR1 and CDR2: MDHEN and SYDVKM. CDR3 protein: CATKGGMNTEAFF. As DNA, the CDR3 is TGTGCCACCAAAGGAGGGATGAACACTGAAGCTTTCTTT.

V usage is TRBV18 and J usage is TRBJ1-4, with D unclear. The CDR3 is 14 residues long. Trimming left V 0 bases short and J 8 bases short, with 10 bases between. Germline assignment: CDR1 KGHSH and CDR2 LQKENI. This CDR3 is CASSPPDRREKLFF. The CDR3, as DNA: TGTGCCAGCTCACCACCGGACCGCCGCGAAAAACTGTTTTTT. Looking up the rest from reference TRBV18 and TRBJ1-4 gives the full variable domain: NAGVMQNPRHLVRRRGQEARLRCSPMKGHSHVYWYRQLPEEGLKFMVYLQKENIIDESGMPKERFSAEFPKEGPSILRIQQVVRGDSAAYFCASSPPDRREKLFFGSGTQLSVL.